This T cell receptor (beta chain) was sequenced for a study of chemoradiotherapy in HPV16-positive cancers. Repertoires were sampled repeatedly during chemoradiotherapy. Data came from immunoSEQ multiplex PCR; TCRdb stores just in-frame clones and leaves some out. The sample lists 15,000 to 20,000 clones, more than 80% occurring once. The study, taken as a whole, reports: The functional HPV-specific definition rests on just a couple of HPV16-positive patients. During treatment, candidate HPV-specific clones and E7-related motifs expanded in tumor. Better recurrence-free survival went with HPV-responsive T-cell expansion in HPV16-positive patients.

This clone was seen a handful of times. Its antigen is as yet unknown. The CDR3 is made up of 15 amino acids. The V gene lost 0 bases and the J gene lost 9 bases, with 15 bases spanning the gap. CDR1 and CDR2 (germline): LNHDA, SQIVND (reference sequence). The gene calls are TRBV19 and TRBJ1-5; D perhaps matches TRBD1 (5 bases). The specimen comprised blood, sampled from a patient who underwent chemoradiotherapy. The TCR comes from a human donor with HPV-associated anogenital cancer. The CDR3 spells CASSIEGVPFGPQHF. The CDR3 DNA reads as TGTGCCAGTAGTATAGAGGGGGTCCCTTTTGGGCCCCAGCATTTT.